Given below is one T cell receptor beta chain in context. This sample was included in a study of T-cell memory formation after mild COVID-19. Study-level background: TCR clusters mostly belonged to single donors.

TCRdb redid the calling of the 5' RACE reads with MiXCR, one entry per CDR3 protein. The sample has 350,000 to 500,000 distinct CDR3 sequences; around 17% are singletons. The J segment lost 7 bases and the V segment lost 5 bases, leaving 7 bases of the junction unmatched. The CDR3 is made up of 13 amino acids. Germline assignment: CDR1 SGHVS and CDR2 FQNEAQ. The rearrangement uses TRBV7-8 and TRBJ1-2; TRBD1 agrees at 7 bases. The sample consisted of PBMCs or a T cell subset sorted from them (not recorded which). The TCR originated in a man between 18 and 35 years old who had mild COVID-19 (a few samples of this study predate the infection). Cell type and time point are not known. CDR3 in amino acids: CASSERTGGGYTF. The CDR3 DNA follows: TGTGCCAGCAGCGAACGGACAGGTGGTGGCTACACCTTC.